This T cell receptor (beta chain) stems from a study of identical twins. TCRdb recomputed calls from the 5' RACE reads with MiXCR, one row per CDR3 protein. Found here are 240,000 or so distinct CDR3 sequences, roughly 12% of them singletons; the top ten hold roughly 3.7%. Whole-study results and caveats: Zero-insertion results could be subject to partial confounding by invariant MAIT and iNKT cells. Conclusions came from cross-sectional statistical analysis, not from following the same donors. Insertions were fewer in abundant cord blood beta clonotypes, whereas memory repertoires showed none of this pattern.

For this clonotype: As yet, its antigen is unknown.

These same data were also listed under a study on yellow fever vaccine responses in identical twins. From that report: It has been reported that, in twins, the vaccine T cell response seemed partly convergent and partly personalized.

The sequencing sample was made of memory (CD45RO+) T cells sorted from blood. This clonotype was obtained from a woman between 18 and 30 years old in good health.

CDR3 nucleotide sequence: TGCGCCAGCAGCCAAGATCGGGACAGGGTCAGTGAGCAGTTCTTC. This codes for CASSQDRDRVSEQFF. V is TRBV4-3 and J is TRBJ2-1, with 9 bases that match TRBD1. V shed 0 bases and J 9 bases; nucleotides not matched to a gene: 6. The length of the CDR3 is 15 residues. The germline gives CDR1 LGHNA, CDR2 YSLEER.